One sample yielded the 30 T cell receptor beta chains listed below, sequenced in a study of human CD8 memory T cell subsets. Researchers made TCR beta libraries via UMI-labeled 5' RACE. TCRdb reprocessed the 5' RACE reads and reports one entry per CDR3 protein, with no DNA. This sample's table reports 10,000 to 11,000 distinct CDR3 sequences. Input material: CD8+ T cells from PBMCs. The receptors were gathered from a human donor in good health.

V usage is TRBV7-9 and J usage is TRBJ2-1; with no DNA, the TCRdb D assignment of TRBD2 cannot be verified. The CDR3 runs 16 residues. Germline V lookup: CDR1 SEHNR, CDR2 FQNEAQ (reference sequence). Here the CDR3 reads CASSSPQDGLYNEQFF.

Judged by frequency, this clonotype is medium-sized. The rearrangement links TRBV29-1 to TRBJ2-5; the D call of TRBD2 rests on TCRdb alone, since no DNA is present to check it. Germline loops: CDR1 SQVTM, CDR2 ANQGSEA. CDR3 length: 16 residues. The CDR3 loop reads CSVEGDTGGIKETQYF.

The gene calls are TRBV15 and TRBJ1-1. The CDR3 runs to 15 residues. Looked up from germline, CDR1 is LNHNV and CDR2 is YYDKDF (reference sequence). CDR3 in amino acids: CATSRDMGSITEAFF.

The J gene is TRBJ2-5, the V gene TRBV5-1; checking the TCRdb D call of TRBD1 is not possible without DNA. This CDR3 region has 12 residues. Germline CDR1 reads SGHRS; CDR2 reads YFSETQ. The CDR3 sequence is CASSPTEGTQYF.

The gene calls are TRBV7-8 and TRBJ2-3. Germline lookup yields CDR1 SGHVS and CDR2 FQNEAQ. This CDR3 is 16 amino acids long. CDR3 loop: CASSHQDTASTDTQYF.

V gene TRBV5-1 combines with J gene TRBJ2-7; TCRdb's D gene call, TRBD1, goes unchecked for lack of DNA. The CDR3 has 15 amino acids. The germline gives CDR1 SGHRS, CDR2 YFSETQ. The CDR3 loop reads CASSFGQGETYEQYF.

The chain's CDR3 is CASSPSTGTGTGELFF. The V gene is TRBV3-1, the J gene TRBJ2-2; TCRdb's D call of TRBD2 is untestable without DNA. Germline V CDR1 and CDR2: LGHDT, YNNKEL (reference sequence). There are 16 residues in the CDR3.

The rearrangement uses TRBV5-5 and TRBJ2-7; the D gene TCRdb calls, TRBD2, cannot be checked with no DNA. The CDR3 is 15 amino acids. Germline V CDR1 and CDR2: SGHKS, YYEKEE (reference sequence). The CDR3: CASSFLAGGSYEQYF. Complete variable domain (other parts from reference TRBV5-5 and TRBJ2-7): DAGVTQSPTHLIKTRGQQVTLRCSPISGHKSVSWYQQVLGQGPQFIFQYYEKEERGRGNFPDRFSARQFPNYSSELNVNALLLGDSALYLCASSFLAGGSYEQYFGPGTRLTVT.

The chain combines TRBV19 with TRBJ1-1; TCRdb's D call, TRBD1, is unchecked because there is no DNA. The CDR3 loop spans 15 amino acids. From germline, CDR1 is LNHDA and CDR2 SQIVND (reference sequence). This CDR3 is CASIPRWAGSSEAFF.

Its frequency marks this clonotype as large (0.1 to 1%). This chain joins TRBV12-3 or TRBV12-4 and TRBJ2-7. The length of the CDR3 is 13 residues. CDR3 in amino acids: CASSLSRNYEQYF.

V gene TRBV7-9 combines with J gene TRBJ2-7; TCRdb outputs TRBD2, but without DNA this stays unchecked. Germline CDR1 is SEHNR and CDR2 is FQNEAQ (reference sequence). The length of the CDR3 is 15 residues. CDR3 loop: CASSPSEGSSYEQYF.

The V and J genes are TRBV28 and TRBJ2-5; the TCRdb D gene call, TRBD2, has no DNA to confirm it. The CDR3 is 14 residues long. The V gene's germline CDR1 is MDHEN and CDR2 SYDVKM. The CDR3 protein is CASSSAGRVETQYF.

V is TRBV27 and J is TRBJ2-1; TCRdb proposes TRBD2, but this gene call is untestable without DNA. CDR1 and CDR2 (germline): MNHEY, SMNVEV (reference sequence). The CDR3 sequence is 16 residues long. The CDR3: CASSASGTSLYNEQFF.

V is TRBV27 and J is TRBJ2-7. Looked up from germline, CDR1 is MNHEY and CDR2 is SMNVEV (reference sequence). The CDR3 sequence is 11 residues long. The chain's CDR3 is CASIGPYEQYF.

This chain joins TRBV28 and TRBJ2-7; there is no DNA to check the TCRdb D call of TRBD1. The CDR3 loop spans 11 amino acids. CDR1 and CDR2 from the germline V gene are MDHEN and SYDVKM. CDR3 region: CASSQGLWQYF.

The rearrangement uses TRBV19 and TRBJ2-5. CDR1 LNHDA and CDR2 SQIVND come from the germline V gene (reference sequence). The CDR3 extends over 13 amino acids. CDR3 in amino acids: CASSVDFQETQYF.

This rearrangement joins TRBV9 to TRBJ2-3; there is no DNA to check the TCRdb D call of TRBD2. Germline V lookup: CDR1 SGDLS, CDR2 YYNGEE. The CDR3 length is 16 residues. The CDR3 reads CASSALPGLSSGTQYF.

The chain has TRBV7-3 and TRBJ2-7. Germline CDR1 is SGHTA and CDR2 is FQGTGA. This CDR3 is built from 13 residues. The CDR3 region is CASSFNGASEQYF.

This chain's CDR3 is CASSQVRVGKIGEQFF. The V and J genes are TRBV3-1 and TRBJ2-1; lacking DNA, the TRBD2 call made by TCRdb goes unchecked. The length of the CDR3 is 16 residues. Germline-derived CDR1 and CDR2 are LGHDT and YNNKEL (reference sequence).

V and J are TRBV11-2 and TRBJ2-2; no DNA is available, so the TRBD1 call from TCRdb remains unchecked. Germline CDR1 is SGHAT and CDR2 is FQNNGV. The CDR3 contains 16 residues. The CDR3 loop is CASSLTGQTNTGELFF.

The chain has TRBV14 and TRBJ2-5; as DNA is missing, the TRBD1 call by TCRdb cannot be tested. Germline V gene sequence: CDR1 SGHDN, CDR2 FVKESK. The CDR3 length is 16 residues. CDR3 residues: CASSQRDGVGAKTQYF.

The chain recombines TRBV7-6 with TRBJ1-1; TCRdb designates TRBD1, a call that cannot be tested without DNA. The CDR3 extends over 13 amino acids. Germline-derived CDR1 and CDR2 are SGHVS and FNYEAQ. This CDR3 is CASSLSQVTEAFF.

Frequency places this clonotype as medium-sized (0.01 to 0.1%). This chain's CDR3 is CASSSPNSFVAFF. The J gene is TRBJ1-1, the V gene TRBV7-9. CDR1 and CDR2 (germline): SEHNR, FQNEAQ (reference sequence). This CDR3 region has 13 residues.

The chain has TRBV21-1 and TRBJ1-5; without DNA, the TCRdb call of TRBD1 cannot be checked. TRBV21-1 is annotated as a pseudogene. This CDR3 spans 13 amino acids. This CDR3 reads CASSTPLDQPQHF.

CDR3 region: CASSLLAGVLETQYF. The gene calls are TRBV7-8 and TRBJ2-5; TCRdb selects TRBD2, and the lack of DNA leaves this call unchecked. The CDR3 spans 15 residues. CDR1 SGHVS and CDR2 FQNEAQ come from the germline V gene.

The V gene is TRBV6-2 or TRBV6-3, the J gene TRBJ2-1; the D call of TRBD1 rests on TCRdb alone, since no DNA is present to check it. The CDR3 sequence is 14 residues long. The germline V gene encodes CDR1 MNHEY and CDR2 SVGEGT. The CDR3 sequence: CASTLMGGRNEQFF.

This sequence joins TRBV20-1 and TRBJ2-2. CDR3 size: 14 residues. CDR1 is DFQATT and CDR2 is SNEGSKA in the germline V gene (reference sequence). The CDR3 sequence is CSAPDLPRTGELFF.

J is TRBJ2-7 and V is TRBV6-1. CDR1 is MNHNS, CDR2 SASEGT, per germline. The CDR3 runs 14 residues. The CDR3 reads CASSAWTASYEQYF.

V gene TRBV20-1 combines with J gene TRBJ2-3; TCRdb names TRBD2, which stays unverified in the absence of DNA. The germline gives CDR1 DFQATT, CDR2 SNEGSKA (reference sequence). CDR3 length equals 15 residues. The CDR3 sequence: CSARDERGGWDTQYF.

The genes are TRBV3-1 and TRBJ2-3; TCRdb calls TRBD1, which cannot be checked without DNA. The length of the CDR3 is 16 residues. Germline V CDR1 and CDR2: LGHDT, YNNKEL (reference sequence). CDR3: CASSQEGDSRADTQYF.